This T cell receptor (beta chain) emerged from a study of regulatory T cells in long-lasting Graves disease. Study results and caveats: Preferential use of TRBV28, TRBJ1-2 and TRBJ2-5 was seen in persistent disease.

Time point described: newly diagnosed GD, antithyroid drugs for less than 3 months. TCR sequences were obtained from RNA taken from PBMCs. Construction of TCR beta libraries relied on iRepertoire HTBI primers and on Arm-PCR targeting CDR3 regions. TCRdb re-called the multiplex PCR reads through MiXCR, storing one row per CDR3 protein. The repertoire holds approximately 490,000 distinct CDR3 sequences, with about 16% as singletons. There are many counts of this clonotype. Its antigen remains unknown. Trimming took off 6 bases at V and 8 bases at J, with 16 bases between the two ends. The CDR3 extends over 14 amino acids. The same data also went into a second study, on T cells in Graves' hyperthyroidism and ophthalmopathy. That source notes: Investigators excluded patients with uncontrolled infection, other autoimmune disease, pregnancy or lactation. The HTBI primer set drove a first-round RT-PCR of the TCR CDR3.

This clonotype was sampled from a man in his forties or fifties with Graves disease. This sample comprised peripheral blood mononuclear cells (PBMCs), obtained at new diagnosis, from a patient treated with antithyroid drugs. The gene calls are TRBV12-3 or TRBV12-4 and TRBJ2-2; possibly TRBD2 for D (6 bases). Here the CDR3 DNA reads TGTGCCAGCAGGGACCGGGACTCCAAGGGGGAGCTGTTTTTT. It translates to CASRDRDSKGELFF.